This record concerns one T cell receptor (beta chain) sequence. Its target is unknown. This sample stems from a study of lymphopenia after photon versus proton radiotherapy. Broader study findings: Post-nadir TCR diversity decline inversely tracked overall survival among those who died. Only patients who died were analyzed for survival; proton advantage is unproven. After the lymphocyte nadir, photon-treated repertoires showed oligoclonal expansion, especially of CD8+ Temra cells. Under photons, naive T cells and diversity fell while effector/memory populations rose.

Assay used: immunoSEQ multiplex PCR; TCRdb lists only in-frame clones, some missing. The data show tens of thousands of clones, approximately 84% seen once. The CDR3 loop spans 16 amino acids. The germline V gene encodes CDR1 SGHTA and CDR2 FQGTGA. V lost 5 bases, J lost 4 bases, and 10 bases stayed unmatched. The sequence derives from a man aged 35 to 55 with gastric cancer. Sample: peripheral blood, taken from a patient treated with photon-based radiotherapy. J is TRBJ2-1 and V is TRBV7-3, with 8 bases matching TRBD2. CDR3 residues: CASSPQGAGVYNEQFF. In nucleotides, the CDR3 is TGTGCCAGCAGCCCCCAGGGAGCGGGGGTTTACAATGAGCAGTTCTTC.